This entry concerns a single TCR beta chain. Its antigen is not known. Sequencing relied on immunoSEQ assay v3.0, run at survey level. Libraries were prepared by immunoSEQ multiplex PCR; TCRdb keeps only in-frame clonotypes and omits some of them. The table has fewer than 45,000 clones, approximately 85% seen once; the top ten hold roughly a tenth. This CDR3 contains 16 residues. Germline values: CDR1 SQVTM, CDR2 ANQGSEA. Deletions cut 4 bases from V and 0 bases from J, with 13 bases between. The sample belongs to a study of long-term antiretroviral therapy in people with HIV. Broader study findings: Therapy changes, viral resistance and ART adherence were not documented in the available data.

Everyone in the study who had HIV was treated in the United States. The material was unsorted PBMCs, obtained 2.2 years after starting antiretroviral therapy. This receptor was obtained from a man aged 18 to 29 with HIV. The chain recombines TRBV29-1 with TRBJ2-6; D may be TRBD1 (6 bases). CDR3 sequence: CSVARDTDSGANVLTF. As DNA, the CDR3 is TGCAGCGTTGCCCGGGACACCGACTCTGGGGCCAACGTCCTGACTTTC.